One and the same sample provided the 3 T cell receptor beta chains below, sequenced in a study of regulatory T cells in long-lasting Graves disease. As for time point: newly diagnosed GD, antithyroid drugs for less than 3 months. The authors made the TCR library using RNA they extracted from PBMCs. Investigators prepared the TCR beta libraries by applying iRepertoire HTBI primers and Arm-PCR of CDR3 regions. Each CDR3 protein is one row after TCRdb ran MiXCR on the multiplex PCR reads. Here the sample spans about 620,000 distinct CDR3 sequences, 16% being singletons. These data also formed part of another study, on T cells in Graves' hyperthyroidism and ophthalmopathy.

Specimen: peripheral blood mononuclear cells (PBMCs), collected at new diagnosis, from a patient treated with antithyroid drugs. The receptor set was obtained from a woman aged 25 to 39 with Graves disease.

The table lists this clonotype with many counts. The rearrangement uses TRBV20-1 and TRBJ1-1, with D unresolved. CDR3 length equals 11 residues. The germline V gene encodes CDR1 DFQATT and CDR2 SNEGSKA (reference sequence). V was trimmed by 5 bases and J by 8 bases, leaving 12 bases between them. This chain's CDR3 is CSAPRVGEAFF. CDR3 DNA: TGCAGTGCTCCACGAGTTGGGGAAGCTTTCTTT.

This clonotype was recorded a few times. The V call is TRBV3-1, the J call TRBJ1-4; weak D call: TRBD1 (5 bases). Trimming left V 0 bases short and J 7 bases short, with 9 bases between. The CDR3 totals 14 residues. Germline V gene data show CDR1 as LGHDT and CDR2 as YNNKEL (reference sequence). The CDR3, as DNA: TGTGCCAGCAGCCAAGATATAGGGGCTGAAAAACTGTTTTTT. Amino acids: CASSQDIGAEKLFF.

This clonotype has a count of ten or more. The V and J genes are TRBV2 and TRBJ2-3; possibly TRBD1 or TRBD2 for D (6 bases each). Trimming took off 4 bases at V and 2 bases at J, with 13 bases between the two ends. This CDR3 is 15 amino acids long. Looked up from germline, CDR1 is SNHLY and CDR2 is FYNNEI. As DNA, the CDR3 is TGTGCCAGCAGTGCGGGGGCGGTTGACACAGATACGCAGTATTTT. Protein: CASSAGAVDTDTQYF.